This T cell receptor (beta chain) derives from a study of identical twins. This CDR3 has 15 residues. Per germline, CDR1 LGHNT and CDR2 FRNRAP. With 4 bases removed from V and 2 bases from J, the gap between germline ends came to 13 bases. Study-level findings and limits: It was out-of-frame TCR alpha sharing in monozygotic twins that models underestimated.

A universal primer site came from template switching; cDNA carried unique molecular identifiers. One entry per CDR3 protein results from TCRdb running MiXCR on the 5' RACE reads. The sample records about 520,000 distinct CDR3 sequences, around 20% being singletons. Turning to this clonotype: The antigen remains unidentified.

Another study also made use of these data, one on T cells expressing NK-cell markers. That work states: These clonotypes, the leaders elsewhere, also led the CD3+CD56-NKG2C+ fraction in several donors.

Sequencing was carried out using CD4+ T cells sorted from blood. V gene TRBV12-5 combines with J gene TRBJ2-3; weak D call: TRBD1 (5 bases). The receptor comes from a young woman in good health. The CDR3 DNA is TGTGCTAGTGGTTCAGGGTTTCGGATCACAGATACGCAGTATTTT. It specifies CASGSGFRITDTQYF.